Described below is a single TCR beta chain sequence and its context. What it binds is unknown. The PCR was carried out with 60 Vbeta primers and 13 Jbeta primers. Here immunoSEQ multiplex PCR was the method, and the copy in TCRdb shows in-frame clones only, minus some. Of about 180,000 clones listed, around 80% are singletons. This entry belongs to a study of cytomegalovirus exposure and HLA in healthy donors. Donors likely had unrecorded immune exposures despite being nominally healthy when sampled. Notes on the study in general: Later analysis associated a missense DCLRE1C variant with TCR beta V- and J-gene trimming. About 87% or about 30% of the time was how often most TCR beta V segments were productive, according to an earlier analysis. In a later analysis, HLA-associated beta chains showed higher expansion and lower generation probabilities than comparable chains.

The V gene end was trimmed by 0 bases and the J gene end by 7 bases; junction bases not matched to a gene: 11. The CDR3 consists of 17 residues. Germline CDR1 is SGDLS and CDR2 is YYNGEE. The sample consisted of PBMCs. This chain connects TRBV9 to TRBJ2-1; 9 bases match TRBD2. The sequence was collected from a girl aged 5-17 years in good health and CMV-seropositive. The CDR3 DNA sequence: TGTGCCAGCAGCGTAGGAATAGCGGGAGTGCTAGCAAATGAGCAGTTCTTC. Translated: CASSVGIAGVLANEQFF.